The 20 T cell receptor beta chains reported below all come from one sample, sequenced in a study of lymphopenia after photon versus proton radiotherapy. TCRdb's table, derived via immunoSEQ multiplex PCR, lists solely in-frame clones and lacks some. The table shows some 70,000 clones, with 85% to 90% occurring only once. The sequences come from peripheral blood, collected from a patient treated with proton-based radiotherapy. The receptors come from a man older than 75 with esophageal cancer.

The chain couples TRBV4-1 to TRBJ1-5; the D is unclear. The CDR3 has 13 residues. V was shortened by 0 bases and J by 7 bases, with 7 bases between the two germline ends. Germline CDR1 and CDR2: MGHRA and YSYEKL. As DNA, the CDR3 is TGCGCCAGCAGCCAAGACCCGGGGCAGCCCCAGCATTTT. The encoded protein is CASSQDPGQPQHF.

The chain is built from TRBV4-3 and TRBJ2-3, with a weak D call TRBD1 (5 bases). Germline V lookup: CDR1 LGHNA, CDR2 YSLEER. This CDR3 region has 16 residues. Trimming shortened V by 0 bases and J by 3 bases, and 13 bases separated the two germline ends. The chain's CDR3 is CASSQDQFPGTDTQYF. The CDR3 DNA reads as TGCGCCAGCAGCCAAGACCAGTTTCCAGGGACAGATACGCAGTATTTT.

The CDR3 spells CASSRRQSGNTEAFF. CDR3 coding DNA: TGTGCCAGCAGCCGCCGACAGTCCGGGAACACTGAAGCTTTCTTT. The chain employs TRBV6-5 and TRBJ1-1, with a weak D call TRBD1 (5 bases). The V gene's germline CDR1 is MNHEY and CDR2 SVGAGI. CDR3 length: 15 residues. V was shortened by 6 bases and J by 1 base, with 15 bases between the two germline ends.

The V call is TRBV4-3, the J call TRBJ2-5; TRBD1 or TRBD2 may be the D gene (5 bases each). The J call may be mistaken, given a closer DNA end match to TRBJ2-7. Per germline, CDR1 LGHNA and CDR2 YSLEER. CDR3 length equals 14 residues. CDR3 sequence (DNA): TGCGCCAGCAGCCAAGGGGACGGCCCCTACGAGCAGTACTTC. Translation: CASSQGDGPYEQYF.

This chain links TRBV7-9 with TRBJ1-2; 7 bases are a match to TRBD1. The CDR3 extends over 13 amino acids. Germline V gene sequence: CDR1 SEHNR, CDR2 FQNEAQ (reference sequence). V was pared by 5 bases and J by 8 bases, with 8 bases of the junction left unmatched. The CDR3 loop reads CASSRDRADGYTF. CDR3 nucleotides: TGTGCCAGCAGCCGTGACAGGGCAGACGGCTACACCTTC.

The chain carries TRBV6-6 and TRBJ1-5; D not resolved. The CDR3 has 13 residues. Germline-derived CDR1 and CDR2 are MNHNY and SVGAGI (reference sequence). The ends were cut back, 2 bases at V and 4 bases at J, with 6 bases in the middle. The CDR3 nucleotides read TGTGCCAGCAGTTACGGTGGGAATCAGCCCCAGCATTTT. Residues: CASSYGGNQPQHF.

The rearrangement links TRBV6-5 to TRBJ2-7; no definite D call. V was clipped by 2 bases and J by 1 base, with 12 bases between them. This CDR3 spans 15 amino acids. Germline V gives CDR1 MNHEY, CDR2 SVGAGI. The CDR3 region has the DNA TGTGCCAGCAGTTACCTTATTACGCCTTCCTACGAGCAGTACTTC. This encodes CASSYLITPSYEQYF.

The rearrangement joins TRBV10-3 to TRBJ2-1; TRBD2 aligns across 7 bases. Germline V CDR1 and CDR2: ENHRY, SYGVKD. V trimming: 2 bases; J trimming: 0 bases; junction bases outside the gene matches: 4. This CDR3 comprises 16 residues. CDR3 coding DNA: TGTGCCATCAGTGAGGGCGGGGGTCGCTCCTACAATGAGCAGTTCTTC. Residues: CAISEGGGRSYNEQFF.

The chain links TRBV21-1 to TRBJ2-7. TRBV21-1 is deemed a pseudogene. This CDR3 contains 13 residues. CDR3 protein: CASSLGAMGKQYF. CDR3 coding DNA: TGTGCCAGCAGCTTAGGAGCCATGGGAAAGCAGTACTTC.

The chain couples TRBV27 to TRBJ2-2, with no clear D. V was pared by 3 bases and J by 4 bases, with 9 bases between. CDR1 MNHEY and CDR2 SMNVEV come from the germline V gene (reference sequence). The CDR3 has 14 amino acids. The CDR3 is CASSFVLGTGELFF. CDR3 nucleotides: TGTGCCAGCAGTTTCGTACTCGGCACCGGGGAGCTGTTTTTT.

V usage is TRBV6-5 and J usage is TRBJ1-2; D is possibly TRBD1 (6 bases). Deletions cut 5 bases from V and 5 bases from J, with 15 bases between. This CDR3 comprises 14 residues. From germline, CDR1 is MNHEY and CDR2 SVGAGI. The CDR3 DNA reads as TGTGCCAGCAGTGCGCACAGGGCAACATATGGCTACACCTTC. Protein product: CASSAHRATYGYTF.

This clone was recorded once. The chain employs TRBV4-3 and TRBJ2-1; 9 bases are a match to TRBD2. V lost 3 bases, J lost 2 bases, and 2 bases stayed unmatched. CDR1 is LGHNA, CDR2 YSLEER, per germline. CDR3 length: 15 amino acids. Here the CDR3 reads CASSHGLATYNEQFF. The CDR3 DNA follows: TGCGCCAGCAGCCACGGACTAGCGACCTACAATGAGCAGTTCTTC.

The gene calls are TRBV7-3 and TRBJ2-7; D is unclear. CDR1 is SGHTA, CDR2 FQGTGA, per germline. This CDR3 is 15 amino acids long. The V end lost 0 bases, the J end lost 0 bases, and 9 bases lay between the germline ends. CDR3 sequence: CASSLTSAVSYEQYF. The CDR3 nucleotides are TGTGCCAGCAGCTTAACGTCGGCAGTCTCCTACGAGCAGTACTTC.

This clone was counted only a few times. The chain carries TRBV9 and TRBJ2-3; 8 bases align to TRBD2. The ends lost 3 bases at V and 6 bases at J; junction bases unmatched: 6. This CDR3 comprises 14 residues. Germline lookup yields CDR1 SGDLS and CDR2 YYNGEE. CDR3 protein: CASSGTSSSDTQYF. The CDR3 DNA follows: TGTGCCAGCAGCGGGACTAGCTCTTCCGATACGCAGTATTTT. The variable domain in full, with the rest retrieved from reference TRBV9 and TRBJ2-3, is DSGVTQTPKHLITATGQRVTLRCSPRSGDLSVYWYQQSLDQGLQFLIQYYNGEERAKGNILERFSAQQFPDLHSELNLSSLELGDSALYFCASSGTSSSDTQYFGPGTRLTVL.

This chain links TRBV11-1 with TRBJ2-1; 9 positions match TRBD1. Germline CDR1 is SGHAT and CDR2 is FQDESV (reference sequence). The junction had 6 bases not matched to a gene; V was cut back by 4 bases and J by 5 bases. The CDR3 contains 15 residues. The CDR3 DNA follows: TGTGCCAGCAGCTCCCCGGGACAGGGCCACAATGAGCAGTTCTTC. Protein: CASSSPGQGHNEQFF.

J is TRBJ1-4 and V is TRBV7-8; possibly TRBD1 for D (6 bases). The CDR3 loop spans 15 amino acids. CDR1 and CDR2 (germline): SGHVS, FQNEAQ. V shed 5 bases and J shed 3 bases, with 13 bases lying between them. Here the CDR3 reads CASSPPGAANEKLFF. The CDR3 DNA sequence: TGTGCCAGCAGCCCTCCGGGGGCTGCTAATGAAAAACTGTTTTTT.

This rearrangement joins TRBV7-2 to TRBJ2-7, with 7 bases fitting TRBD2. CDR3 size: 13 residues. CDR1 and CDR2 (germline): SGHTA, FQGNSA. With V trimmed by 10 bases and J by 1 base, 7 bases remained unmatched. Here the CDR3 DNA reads TGTGCCACCCAGGTGGGGGGGTCCTACGAGCAGTACTTC. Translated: CATQVGGSYEQYF.

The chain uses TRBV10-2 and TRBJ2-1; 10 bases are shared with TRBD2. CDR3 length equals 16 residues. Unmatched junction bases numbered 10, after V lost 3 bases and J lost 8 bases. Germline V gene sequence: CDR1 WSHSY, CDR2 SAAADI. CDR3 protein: CASSDPSGSTVDEQFF. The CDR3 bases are TGCGCCAGCAGTGACCCTAGCGGGAGTACCGTAGATGAGCAGTTCTTC.

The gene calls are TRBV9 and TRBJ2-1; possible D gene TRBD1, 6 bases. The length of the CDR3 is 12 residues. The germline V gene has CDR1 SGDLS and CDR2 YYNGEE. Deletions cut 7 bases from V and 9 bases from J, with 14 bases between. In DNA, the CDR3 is TGTGCCAGCGCTAGGGGGTCTGCTGAGCAGTTCTTC. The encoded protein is CASARGSAEQFF.

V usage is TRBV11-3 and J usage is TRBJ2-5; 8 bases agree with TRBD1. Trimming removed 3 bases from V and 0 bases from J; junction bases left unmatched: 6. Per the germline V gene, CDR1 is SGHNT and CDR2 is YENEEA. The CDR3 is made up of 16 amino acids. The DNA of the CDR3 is TGTGCCAGCAGCTTGGGAGACAGGGGACACCAAGAGACCCAGTACTTC. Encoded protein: CASSLGDRGHQETQYF.